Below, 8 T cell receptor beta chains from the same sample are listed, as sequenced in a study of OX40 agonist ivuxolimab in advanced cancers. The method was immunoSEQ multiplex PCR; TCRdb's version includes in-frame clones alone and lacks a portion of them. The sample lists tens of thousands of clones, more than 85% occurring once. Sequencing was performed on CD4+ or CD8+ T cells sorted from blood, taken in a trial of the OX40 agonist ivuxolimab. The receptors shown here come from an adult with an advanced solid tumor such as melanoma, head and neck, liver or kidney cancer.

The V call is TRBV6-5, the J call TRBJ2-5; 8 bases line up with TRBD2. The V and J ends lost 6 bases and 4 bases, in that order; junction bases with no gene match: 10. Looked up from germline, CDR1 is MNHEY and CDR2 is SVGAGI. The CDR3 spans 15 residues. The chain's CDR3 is CASRDGLAGGETQYF. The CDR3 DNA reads TGTGCCAGCAGAGACGGACTAGCAGGAGGAGAGACCCAGTACTTC.

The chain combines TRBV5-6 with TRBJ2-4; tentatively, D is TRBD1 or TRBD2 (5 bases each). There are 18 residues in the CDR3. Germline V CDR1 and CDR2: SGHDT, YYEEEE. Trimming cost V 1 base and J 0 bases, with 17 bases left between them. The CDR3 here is CASSLWGTALIAKNIQYF. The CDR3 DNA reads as TGTGCCAGCAGCTTGTGGGGGACGGCTCTCATAGCCAAAAACATTCAGTACTTC.

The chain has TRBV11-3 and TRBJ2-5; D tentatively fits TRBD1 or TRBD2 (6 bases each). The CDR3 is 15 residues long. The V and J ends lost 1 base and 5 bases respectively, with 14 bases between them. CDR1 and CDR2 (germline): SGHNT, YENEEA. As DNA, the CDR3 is TGTGCCAGCAGCTTAGGGGGGGCTCCTCAGGAGACCCAGTACTTC. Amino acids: CASSLGGAPQETQYF. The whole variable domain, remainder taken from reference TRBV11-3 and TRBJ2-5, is EAGVVQSPRYKIIEKKQPVAFWCNPISGHNTLYWYLQNLGQGPELLIRYENEEAVDDSQLPKDRFSAERLKGVDSTLKIQPAELGDSAVYLCASSLGGAPQETQYFGPGTRLLVL.

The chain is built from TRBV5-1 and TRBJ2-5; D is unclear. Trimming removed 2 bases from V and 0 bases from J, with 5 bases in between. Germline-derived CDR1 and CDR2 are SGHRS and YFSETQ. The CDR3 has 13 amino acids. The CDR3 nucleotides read TGCGCCAGCAGCTTTTCGTACCAAGAGACCCAGTACTTC. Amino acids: CASSFSYQETQYF.

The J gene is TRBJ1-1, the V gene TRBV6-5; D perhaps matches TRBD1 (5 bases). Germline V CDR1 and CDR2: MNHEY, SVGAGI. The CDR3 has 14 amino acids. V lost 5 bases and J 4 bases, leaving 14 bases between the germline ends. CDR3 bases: TGTGCCAGCAGTCGAGACAGACTCTTCACTGAAGCTTTCTTT. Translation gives CASSRDRLFTEAFF.

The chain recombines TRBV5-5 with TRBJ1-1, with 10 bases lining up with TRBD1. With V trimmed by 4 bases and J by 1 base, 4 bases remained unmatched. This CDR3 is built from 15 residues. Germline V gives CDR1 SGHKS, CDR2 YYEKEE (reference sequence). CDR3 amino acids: CASSQRTGGNTEAFF. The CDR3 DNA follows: TGTGCCAGCAGCCAACGGACAGGGGGGAACACTGAAGCTTTCTTT.

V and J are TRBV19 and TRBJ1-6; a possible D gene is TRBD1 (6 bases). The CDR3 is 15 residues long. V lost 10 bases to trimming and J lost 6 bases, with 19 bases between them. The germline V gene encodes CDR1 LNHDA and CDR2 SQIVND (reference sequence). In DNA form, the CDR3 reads TGTGCCACTCGACAGGTCCCACCGACTAATTCACCCCTCCACTTT. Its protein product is CATRQVPPTNSPLHF.

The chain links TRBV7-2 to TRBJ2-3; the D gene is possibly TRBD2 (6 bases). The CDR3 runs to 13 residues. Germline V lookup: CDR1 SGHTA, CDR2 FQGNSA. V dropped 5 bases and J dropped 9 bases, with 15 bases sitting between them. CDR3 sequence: CASSPPGEWTQYF. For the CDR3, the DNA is TGTGCCAGCAGCCCCCCGGGAGAGTGGACGCAGTATTTT.